The rows below give T cell receptor beta chains drawn from one sample of a study of T-cell reconstitution after alpha-beta-depleted transplantation in children. In TCRdb, the PCR reads were re-called with MiXCR into one record per CDR3 protein. In the table there are 230,000 or so distinct CDR3 sequences, 7.5% to 10% of which are singletons. Specimen: PBMCs from the stem cell graft donor, collected from the stem cell graft. The origin of the receptors is a human donor who donated a stem cell graft to a child with SCID. Both conserved end residues are part of each CDR3. A D gene is named only where the DNA matches it firmly. Where a row states a size, it is once, few, many or the class of an expanded clone; other rows omit it.

TRBV5-1	-	many	TRBJ1-2	CASTKIAGDKGYTF	TGCGCCAGCACCAAGATCGCGGGGGATAAGGGCTACACCTTC
TRBV20-1	-	-	TRBJ1-1	CSAYRWGENTEAFF	TGCAGTGCTTATCGTTGGGGAGAGAACACTGAAGCTTTCTTT
TRBV20-1	TRBD1	many	TRBJ2-5	CSARADRGRETQYF	TGCAGTGCTAGGGCGGACAGGGGGCGGGAGACCCAGTACTTC
TRBV5-1	-	-	TRBJ2-5	CASSLGIWDAYQETQYF	TGCGCCAGCAGCTTGGGTATATGGGACGCGTACCAAGAGACCCAGTACTTC
TRBV2	TRBD2	many	TRBJ2-2	CASSERGDTGELFF	TGTGCCAGCAGTGAACGGGGGGACACCGGGGAGCTGTTTTTT
TRBV6-2/TRBV6-3	-	many	TRBJ2-1	CASSYPGGGNYNEQFF	TGTGCCAGCAGTTACCCAGGAGGGGGAAACTACAATGAGCAGTTCTTC
TRBV5-1	-	few	TRBJ2-7	CASSLVPGGGYEQYF	TGCGCCAGCAGCTTGGTGCCCGGGGGCGGCTACGAGCAGTACTTC
TRBV5-1	-	many	TRBJ2-1	CASSPASYPYNEQFF	TGCGCCAGCAGCCCCGCCAGCTATCCCTACAATGAGCAGTTCTTC
TRBV18	-	many	TRBJ1-3	CASSPSGNGNTIYF	TGTGCCAGCTCACCTTCAGGGAATGGAAACACCATATATTTT
TRBV5-1	TRBD1	many	TRBJ1-1	CASSWGQGVGTEAFF	TGCGCCAGCAGCTGGGGACAGGGTGTTGGCACTGAAGCTTTCTTT
TRBV6-1	-	few	TRBJ1-1	CATRPMGFATEAFF	TGTGCCACTAGACCTATGGGCTTTGCGACTGAAGCTTTCTTT
TRBV20-1	TRBD1	many	TRBJ1-1	CSARNSGDREYEAFF	TGCAGTGCTAGAAACTCCGGGGACAGAGAGTATGAAGCTTTCTTT
TRBV28	TRBD2	-	TRBJ2-4	CASTSLAGGQNIQYF	TGTGCCAGCACCTCACTAGCGGGGGGCCAAAACATTCAGTACTTC
TRBV19	-	many	TRBJ2-1	CATRQENNNEQFF	TGTGCCACACGACAGGAAAACAACAATGAGCAGTTCTTC
TRBV10-3	TRBD2	many	TRBJ2-1	CAISGATSGYNEQFF	TGTGCCATCAGTGGGGCGACTAGCGGGTACAATGAGCAGTTCTTC
TRBV5-1	TRBD2	many	TRBJ2-3	CASSPGRRNTQYF	TGCGCCAGCAGCCCCGGGAGGCGAAATACGCAGTATTTT
TRBV20-1	TRBD1	-	TRBJ2-7	CSARGGTGGEQYF	TGCAGTGCTAGGGGTGGGACAGGGGGCGAGCAGTACTTC
TRBV5-1	-	many	TRBJ1-2	CASSLSTDLSYGYTF	TGCGCCAGCAGCCTTTCGACAGATTTAAGCTATGGCTACACCTTC
TRBV4-1	-	many	TRBJ2-7	CASSPSDGSYEQYF	TGCGCCAGCAGCCCGAGCGACGGATCCTACGAGCAGTACTTC
TRBV7-9	-	many	TRBJ1-1	CASITFDPPGGNTEAFF	TGTGCCAGCATAACCTTCGACCCTCCCGGGGGGAACACTGAAGCTTTCTTT
TRBV5-1	-	many	TRBJ2-3	CASSFFGSSTDTQYF	TGCGCCAGCAGCTTCTTCGGCAGTAGCACAGATACGCAGTATTTT
TRBV14	-	many	TRBJ1-1	CASSRMPGTEAFF	TGTGCCAGCAGCCGCATGCCGGGCACTGAAGCTTTCTTT